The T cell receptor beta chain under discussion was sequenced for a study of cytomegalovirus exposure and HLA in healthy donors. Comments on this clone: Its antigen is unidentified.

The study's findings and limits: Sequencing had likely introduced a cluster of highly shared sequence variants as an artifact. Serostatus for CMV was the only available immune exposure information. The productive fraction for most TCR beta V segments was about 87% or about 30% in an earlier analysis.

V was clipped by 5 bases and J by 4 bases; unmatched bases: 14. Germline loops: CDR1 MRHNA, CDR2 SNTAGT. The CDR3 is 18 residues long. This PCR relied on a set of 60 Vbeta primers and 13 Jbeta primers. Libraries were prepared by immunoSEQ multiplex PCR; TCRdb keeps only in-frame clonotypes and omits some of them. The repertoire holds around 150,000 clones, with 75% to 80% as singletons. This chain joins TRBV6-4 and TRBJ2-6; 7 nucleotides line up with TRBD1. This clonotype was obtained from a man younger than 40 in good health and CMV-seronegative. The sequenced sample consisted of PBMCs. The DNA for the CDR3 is TGTGCCAGCAGTATAACAGGGGAACTATTGCGAGGGGCCAACGTCCTGACTTTC. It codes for CASSITGELLRGANVLTF.